The subject of this entry is one T cell receptor beta chain. The V and J ends lost 6 bases and 9 bases respectively, with 18 bases between them. Germline loops: CDR1 MNHEY, CDR2 SVGEGT. The CDR3 runs to 14 residues. This sample is part of a study of blood T cell repertoires in COVID-19. Study as a whole: Italy, Spain and the United States were the sources of the convalescent and acute COVID-19 samples.

In the original workflow: From reference gene primer amplification, estimates of nucleated cell counts were derived. Libraries were prepared by immunoSEQ multiplex PCR; TCRdb keeps only in-frame clonotypes and omits some of them. The DNA gave D and trimming, while V, J and clone size come from that table. The repertoire holds about 68,000 clones, with 90% as singletons. One Seattle source followed patients from active infection through their disease course. This TCR came from a man aged 50-60 years with COVID-19, enrolled during active disease. What was sequenced was peripheral blood. The chain combines TRBV6-2 or TRBV6-3 with TRBJ1-5; no definite D call. As DNA, the CDR3 is TGTGCCAGCAGCTTCGGGGAGGGCCCGGGGCCCCAGCATTTT. Protein sequence: CASSFGEGPGPQHF.